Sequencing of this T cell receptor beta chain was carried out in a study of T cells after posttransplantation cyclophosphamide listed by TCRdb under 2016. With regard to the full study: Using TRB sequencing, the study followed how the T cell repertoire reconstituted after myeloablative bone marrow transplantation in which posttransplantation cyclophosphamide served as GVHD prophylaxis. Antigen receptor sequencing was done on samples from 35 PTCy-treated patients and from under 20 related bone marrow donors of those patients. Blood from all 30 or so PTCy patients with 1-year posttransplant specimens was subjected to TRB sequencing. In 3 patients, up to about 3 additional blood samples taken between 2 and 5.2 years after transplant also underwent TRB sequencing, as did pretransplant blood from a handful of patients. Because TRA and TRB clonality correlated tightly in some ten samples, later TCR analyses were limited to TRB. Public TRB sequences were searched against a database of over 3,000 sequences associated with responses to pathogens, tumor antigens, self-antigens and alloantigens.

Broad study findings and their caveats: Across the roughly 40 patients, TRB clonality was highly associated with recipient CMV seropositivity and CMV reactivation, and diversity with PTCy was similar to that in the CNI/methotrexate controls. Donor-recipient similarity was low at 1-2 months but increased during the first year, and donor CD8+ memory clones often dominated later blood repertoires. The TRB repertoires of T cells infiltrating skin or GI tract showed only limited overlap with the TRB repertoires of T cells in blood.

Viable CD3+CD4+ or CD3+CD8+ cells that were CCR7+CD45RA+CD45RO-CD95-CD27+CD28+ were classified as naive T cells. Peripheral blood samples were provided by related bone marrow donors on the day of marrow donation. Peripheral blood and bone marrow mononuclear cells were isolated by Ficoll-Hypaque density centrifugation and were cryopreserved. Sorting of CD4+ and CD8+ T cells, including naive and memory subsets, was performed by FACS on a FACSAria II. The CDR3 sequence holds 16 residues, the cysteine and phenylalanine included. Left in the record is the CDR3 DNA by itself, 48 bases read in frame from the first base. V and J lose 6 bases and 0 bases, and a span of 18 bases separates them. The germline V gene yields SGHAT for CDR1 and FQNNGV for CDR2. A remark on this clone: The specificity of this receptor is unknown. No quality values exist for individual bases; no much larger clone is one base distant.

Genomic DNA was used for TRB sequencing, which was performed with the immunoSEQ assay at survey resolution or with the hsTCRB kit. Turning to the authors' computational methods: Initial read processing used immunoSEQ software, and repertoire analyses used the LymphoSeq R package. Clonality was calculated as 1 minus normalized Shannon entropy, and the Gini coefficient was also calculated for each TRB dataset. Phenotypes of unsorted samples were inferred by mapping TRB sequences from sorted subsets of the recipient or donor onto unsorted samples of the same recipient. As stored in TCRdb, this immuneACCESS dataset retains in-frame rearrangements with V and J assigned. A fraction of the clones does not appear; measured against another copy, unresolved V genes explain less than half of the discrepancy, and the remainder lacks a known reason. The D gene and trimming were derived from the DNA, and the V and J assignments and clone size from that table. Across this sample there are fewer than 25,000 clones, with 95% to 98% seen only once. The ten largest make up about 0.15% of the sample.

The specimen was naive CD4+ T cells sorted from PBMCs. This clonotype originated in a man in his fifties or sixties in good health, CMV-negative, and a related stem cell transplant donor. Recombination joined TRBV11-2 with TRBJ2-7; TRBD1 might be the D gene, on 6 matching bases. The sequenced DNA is TGTGCCAGCAGACAACCGGGACACAAACACTCCTACGAGCAGTACTTC. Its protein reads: CASRQPGHKHSYEQYF.